This TCR beta chain was identified during a study of T cell responses to AZD1222 COVID-19 vaccine. Trimming cost V 5 bases and J 1 base, with 5 bases left between them. The germline V gene has CDR1 MRHNA and CDR2 SNTAGT. The CDR3 contains 13 residues. Sequencing was performed with immunoSEQ multiplex PCR; in TCRdb, only in-frame clones are kept and a portion is missing. The sample has about 150,000 clones; about 90% are singletons. The chain links TRBV6-4 to TRBJ2-2, with a tentative D call TRBD2 (5 bases). The source was peripheral blood, collected on day 0 of AZD1222 vaccination. The receptor was isolated from an adult in good health. The DNA for the CDR3 is TGTGCCAGCAGTAGCGGGAACACCGGGGAGCTGTTTTTT. Translation: CASSSGNTGELFF.